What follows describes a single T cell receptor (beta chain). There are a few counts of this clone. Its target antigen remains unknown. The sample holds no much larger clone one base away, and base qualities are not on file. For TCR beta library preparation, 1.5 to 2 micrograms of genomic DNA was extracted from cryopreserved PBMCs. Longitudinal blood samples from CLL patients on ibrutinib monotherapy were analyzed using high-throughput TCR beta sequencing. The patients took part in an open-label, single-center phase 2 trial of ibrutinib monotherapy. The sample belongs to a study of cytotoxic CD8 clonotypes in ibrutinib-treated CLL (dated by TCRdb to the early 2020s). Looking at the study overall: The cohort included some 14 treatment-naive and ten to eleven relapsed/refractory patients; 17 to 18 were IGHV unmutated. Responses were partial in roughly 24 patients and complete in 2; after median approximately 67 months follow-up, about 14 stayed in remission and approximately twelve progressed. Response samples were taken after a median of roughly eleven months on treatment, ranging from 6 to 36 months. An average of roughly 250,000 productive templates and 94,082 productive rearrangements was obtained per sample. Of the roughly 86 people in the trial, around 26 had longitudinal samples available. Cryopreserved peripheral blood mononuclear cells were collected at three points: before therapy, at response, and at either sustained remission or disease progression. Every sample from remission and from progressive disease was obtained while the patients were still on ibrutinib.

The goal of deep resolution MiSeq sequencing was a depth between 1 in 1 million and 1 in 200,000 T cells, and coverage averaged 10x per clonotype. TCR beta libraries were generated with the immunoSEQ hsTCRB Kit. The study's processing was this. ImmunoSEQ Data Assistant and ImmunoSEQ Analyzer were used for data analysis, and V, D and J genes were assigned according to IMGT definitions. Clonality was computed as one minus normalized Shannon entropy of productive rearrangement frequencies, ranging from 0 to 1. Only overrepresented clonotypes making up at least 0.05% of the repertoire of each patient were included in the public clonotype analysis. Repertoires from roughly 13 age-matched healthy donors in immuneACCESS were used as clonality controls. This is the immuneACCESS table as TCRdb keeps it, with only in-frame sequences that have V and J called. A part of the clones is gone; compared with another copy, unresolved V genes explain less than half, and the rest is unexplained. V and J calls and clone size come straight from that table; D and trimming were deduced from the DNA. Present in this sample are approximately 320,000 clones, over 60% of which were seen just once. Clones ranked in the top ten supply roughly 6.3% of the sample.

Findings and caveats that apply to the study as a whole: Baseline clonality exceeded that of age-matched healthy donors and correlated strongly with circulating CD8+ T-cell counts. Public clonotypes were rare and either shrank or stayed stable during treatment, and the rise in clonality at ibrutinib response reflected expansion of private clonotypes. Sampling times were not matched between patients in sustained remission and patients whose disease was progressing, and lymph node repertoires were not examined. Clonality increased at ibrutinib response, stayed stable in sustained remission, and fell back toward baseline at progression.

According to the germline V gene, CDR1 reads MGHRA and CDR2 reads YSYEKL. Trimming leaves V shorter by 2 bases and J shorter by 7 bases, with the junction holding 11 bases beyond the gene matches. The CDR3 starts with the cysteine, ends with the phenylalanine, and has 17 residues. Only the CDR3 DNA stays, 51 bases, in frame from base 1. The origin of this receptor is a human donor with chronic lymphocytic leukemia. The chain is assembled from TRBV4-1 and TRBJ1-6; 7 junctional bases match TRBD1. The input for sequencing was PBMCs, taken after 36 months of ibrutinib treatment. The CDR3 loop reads CASSQLQGVSGNSPLHF. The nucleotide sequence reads TGCGCCAGCAGCCAACTGCAGGGGGTTTCCGGAAATTCACCCCTCCACTTT.